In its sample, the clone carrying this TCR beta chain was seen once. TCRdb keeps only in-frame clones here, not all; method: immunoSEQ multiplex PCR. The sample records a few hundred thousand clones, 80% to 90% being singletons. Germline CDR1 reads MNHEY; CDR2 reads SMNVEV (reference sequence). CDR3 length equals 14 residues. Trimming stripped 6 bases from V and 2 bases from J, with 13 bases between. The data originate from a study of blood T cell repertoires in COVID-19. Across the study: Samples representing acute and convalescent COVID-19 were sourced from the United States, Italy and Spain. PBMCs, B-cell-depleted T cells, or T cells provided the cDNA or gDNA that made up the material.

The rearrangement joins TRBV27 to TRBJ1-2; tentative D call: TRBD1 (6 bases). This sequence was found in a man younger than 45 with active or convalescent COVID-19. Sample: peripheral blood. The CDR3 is CASSQQGRNYGYTF. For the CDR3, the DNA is TGTGCCAGCAGCCAACAGGGAAGGAACTATGGCTACACCTTC.